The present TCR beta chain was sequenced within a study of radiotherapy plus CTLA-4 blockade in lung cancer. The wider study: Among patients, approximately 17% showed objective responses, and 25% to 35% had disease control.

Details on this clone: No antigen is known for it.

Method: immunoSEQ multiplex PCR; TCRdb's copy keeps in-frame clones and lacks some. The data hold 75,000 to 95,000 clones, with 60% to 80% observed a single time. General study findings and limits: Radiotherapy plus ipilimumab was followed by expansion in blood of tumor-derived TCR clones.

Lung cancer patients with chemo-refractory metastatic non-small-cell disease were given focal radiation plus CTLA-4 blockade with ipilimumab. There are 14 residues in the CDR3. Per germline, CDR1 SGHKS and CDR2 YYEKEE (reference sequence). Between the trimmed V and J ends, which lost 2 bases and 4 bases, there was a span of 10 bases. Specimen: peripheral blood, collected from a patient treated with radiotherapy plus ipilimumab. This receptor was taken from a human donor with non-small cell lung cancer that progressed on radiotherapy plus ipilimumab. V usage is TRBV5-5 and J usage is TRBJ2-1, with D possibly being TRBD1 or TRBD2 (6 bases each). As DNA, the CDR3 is TGTGCCAGCAGCTTCGGGGGCGTTTACAATGAGCAGTTCTTC. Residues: CASSFGGVYNEQFF.